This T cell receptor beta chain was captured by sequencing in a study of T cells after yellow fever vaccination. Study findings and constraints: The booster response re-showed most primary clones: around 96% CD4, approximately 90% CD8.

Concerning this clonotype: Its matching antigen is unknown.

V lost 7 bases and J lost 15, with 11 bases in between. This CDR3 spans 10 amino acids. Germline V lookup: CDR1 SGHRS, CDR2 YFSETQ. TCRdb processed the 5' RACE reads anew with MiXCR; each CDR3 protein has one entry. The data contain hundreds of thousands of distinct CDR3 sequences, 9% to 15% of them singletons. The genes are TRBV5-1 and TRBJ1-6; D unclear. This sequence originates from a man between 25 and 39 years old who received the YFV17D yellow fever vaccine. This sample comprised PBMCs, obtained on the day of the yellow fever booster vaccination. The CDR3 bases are TGCGCCAGCCCACAGTTGGACCTCCACTTT. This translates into CASPQLDLHF. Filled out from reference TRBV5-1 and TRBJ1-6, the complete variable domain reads KAGVTQTPRYLIKTRGQQVTLSCSPISGHRSVSWYQQTPGQGLQFLFEYFSETQRNKGNFPGRFSGRQFSNSRSEMNVSTLELGDSALYLCASPQLDLHFGNGTRLTVT.